A single sample gave rise to the 20 T cell receptor beta chains below, sequenced in a study of blood T cell repertoires in COVID-19. This table comes from immunoSEQ multiplex PCR, and its TCRdb copy is limited to in-frame clones, with some not included. The data contain around 160,000 clones, about 82% of them singletons. The sample comprised peripheral blood. The source is a woman in her 40s with active or convalescent COVID-19.

In its sample, this clone was seen a few times. The chain joins TRBV10-3 to TRBJ1-1, with TRBD1 matching 11 bases. In germline, CDR1 is ENHRY, CDR2 SYGVKD. J lost 8 bases, V lost 5 bases, and 10 bases had no gene match. CDR3 length equals 15 residues. The CDR3 spells CAISNGQGAGSEAFF. CDR3 bases: TGTGCCATCAGTAATGGACAGGGGGCCGGTTCGGAAGCTTTCTTT.

This chain links TRBV6-5 with TRBJ2-7, with D possibly TRBD2 on 5 matching bases. The germline CDR1 and CDR2 sequences are MNHEY and SVGAGI. Trimming took 2 bases from V and 5 from J, leaving 13 bases between them. There are 14 residues in the CDR3. CDR3 nucleotide sequence: TGTGCCAGCAGTTACGATCGGGTGAGGGACGAGCAGTACTTC. Its protein is CASSYDRVRDEQYF.

The chain links TRBV28 to TRBJ2-2; 13 positions match TRBD2. V gave up 4 bases and J gave up 5 bases; unmatched junction bases: 4. Germline lookup yields CDR1 MDHEN and CDR2 SYDVKM. CDR3 length: 16 amino acids. CDR3 bases: TGTGCCAGCAGTTCATCGGGACTAGCGGGAACCGGGGAGCTGTTTTTT. This gives the protein CASSSSGLAGTGELFF.

This clone came up once. The V and J genes are TRBV5-1 and TRBJ1-1, with D maybe TRBD1 (6 bases). Germline V gives CDR1 SGHRS, CDR2 YFSETQ. The CDR3 loop spans 17 amino acids. Trimming cost V 2 bases and J 1 base, with 18 bases left between them. The CDR3 here is CASSFSTGSPANTEAFF. The DNA of the CDR3 is TGCGCCAGCAGCTTTTCTACAGGGTCGCCGGCGAACACTGAAGCTTTCTTT.

The gene calls are TRBV11-2 and TRBJ2-3, with 9 bases lining up with TRBD1. V shed 4 bases and J 3 bases; nucleotides not matched to a gene: 8. The CDR3 has 16 residues. Germline CDR1 reads SGHAT; CDR2 reads FQNNGV. As DNA, the CDR3 is TGTGCCAGCAGCTCCGGACAGGGGCTAAAGACAGATACGCAGTATTTT. As protein: CASSSGQGLKTDTQYF.

V gene TRBV6-1 combines with J gene TRBJ1-1; 9 bases line up with TRBD1. J was trimmed by 0 bases and V by 2 bases; bases with no gene match: 7. The CDR3 is 17 residues long. CDR1 and CDR2 from the germline V gene are MNHNS and SASEGT. The CDR3 DNA reads TGTGCCAGCAGTGAAAGATGGACAGGGGCCGTGAACACTGAAGCTTTCTTT. Residues: CASSERWTGAVNTEAFF.

This chain links TRBV24-1 with TRBJ2-1; 7 nucleotides match TRBD2. This CDR3 is built from 14 residues. V lost 3 bases to trimming and J lost 5 bases; unmatched junction nucleotides: 3. Germline lookup yields CDR1 KGHDR and CDR2 SFDVKD. Written as DNA, the CDR3 is TGTGCCACCAGTGATACCGGGGGGAACAATGAGCAGTTCTTC. As protein: CATSDTGGNNEQFF.

The rearrangement links TRBV15 to TRBJ2-1, with 8 bases fitting TRBD1. The CDR3 extends over 16 amino acids. V shed 1 base, J shed 7 bases, and the junction held 9 bases outside the gene matches. Germline CDR1 LNHNV, CDR2 YYDKDF (reference sequence). CDR3 sequence reads: CATSRGSAGGGNEQFF. CDR3 DNA sequence: TGTGCCACCAGCAGAGGATCCGCAGGGGGCGGGAATGAGCAGTTCTTC.

The chain recombines TRBV28 with TRBJ2-7; tentatively, D is TRBD1 (6 bases). CDR3 length: 14 amino acids. Germline V lookup: CDR1 MDHEN, CDR2 SYDVKM. Trimming shortened V by 3 bases and J by 0 bases, and 9 bases separated the two germline ends. Here the CDR3 reads CASSFAGDSYEQYF. CDR3 coding DNA: TGTGCCAGCAGTTTCGCAGGGGACTCCTACGAGCAGTACTTC.

The chain has TRBV3-1 (or the pseudogene TRBV3-2) and TRBJ2-7, with 11 bases lining up with TRBD2. V lost 6 bases and J lost 0; bases outside the gene matches: 1. CDR1 LGHDT and CDR2 YNNKEL come from the germline V gene (reference sequence). The length of the CDR3 is 14 residues. CDR3 sequence (DNA): TGTGCCAGCAGGGGGACTAGCGGCTCCTACGAGCAGTACTTC. It specifies CASRGTSGSYEQYF.

This chain links TRBV2 with TRBJ2-5; possibly TRBD1 for D (5 bases). Between the trimmed V and J ends, which lost 10 bases and 2 bases, there was a span of 17 bases. CDR3 length: 14 amino acids. CDR1 and CDR2 (germline): SNHLY, FYNNEI. CDR3: CANTEPDKQETQYF. In DNA form, the CDR3 reads TGTGCCAATACGGAACCGGACAAACAAGAGACCCAGTACTTC.

V is TRBV30 and J is TRBJ1-1; D call uncertain. Trimming shortened V by 5 bases and J by 0 bases, and 16 bases separated the two germline ends. Germline V gene sequence: CDR1 GTSNPN, CDR2 SVGIG (reference sequence). This CDR3 is built from 15 residues. The CDR3 coding sequence is TGTGCCTGGGACGGAGGTCGCTTTTTGAACACTGAAGCTTTCTTT. Its translation: CAWDGGRFLNTEAFF. The full variable domain, its missing parts supplied by reference TRBV30 and TRBJ1-1, is SQTIHQWPATLVQPVGSPLSLECTVEGTSNPNLYWYRQAAGRGLQLLFYSVGIGQISSEVPQNLSASRPQDRQFILSSKKLLLSDSGFYLCAWDGGRFLNTEAFFGQGTRLTVV.

V and J are TRBV7-2 and TRBJ2-1; D uncertain. The CDR3 consists of 14 residues. Germline CDR1 is SGHTA and CDR2 is FQGNSA. Between the trimmed V and J ends, which lost 7 bases and 6 bases, there was a span of 16 bases. CDR3 bases: TGTGCCAGCACAAACCCCGGTTTTTCCAATGAGCAGTTCTTC. It codes for CASTNPGFSNEQFF.

The chain recombines TRBV5-1 with TRBJ1-1; no clear D gene. This CDR3 region has 11 residues. Looked up from germline, CDR1 is SGHRS and CDR2 is YFSETQ. Trimming left V 0 bases short and J 8 bases short, with 5 bases between. The CDR3 bases are TGCGCCAGCAGCTTGGGTCAGGAAGCTTTCTTT. Translation: CASSLGQEAFF.

This chain connects TRBV10-1 to TRBJ2-1; 7 bases are shared with TRBD2. The V gene end was trimmed by 6 bases and the J gene end by 4 bases; junction bases not matched to a gene: 9. Looked up from germline, CDR1 is WNHNN and CDR2 is SYGVQD (reference sequence). This CDR3 region has 15 residues. The chain's CDR3 is CASRGSKRGYNEQFF. The CDR3 region has the DNA TGCGCCAGCAGGGGGAGTAAGCGGGGTTACAATGAGCAGTTCTTC.

This chain connects TRBV3-1 (or the pseudogene TRBV3-2) to TRBJ2-1; D remains ambiguous. Germline values: CDR1 LGHDT, CDR2 YNNKEL (reference sequence). The V and J ends lost 1 base and 12 bases respectively, with 10 bases between them. There are 12 residues in the CDR3. Here the CDR3 reads CASSQVPGLQFF. In nucleotides, the CDR3 is TGTGCCAGCAGCCAAGTCCCCGGGTTGCAGTTCTTC.

The genes are TRBV10-3 and TRBJ1-1; TRBD1 matches 9 bases. Trimming took 2 bases from V and 6 from J; bases not matched to a gene: 7. From germline, CDR1 is ENHRY and CDR2 SYGVKD. This CDR3 comprises 15 residues. DNA for the CDR3: TGTGCCATCAGTGAGGGTGGGACAGGGAAGGCTGAAGCTTTCTTT. Residues: CAISEGGTGKAEAFF.

V gene TRBV7-8 combines with J gene TRBJ1-2; weak D call: TRBD1 (6 bases). The CDR3 runs 14 residues. V gave up 1 base and J gave up 8 bases, with 14 bases separating them. Germline CDR1 reads SGHVS; CDR2 reads FQNEAQ. Written as DNA, the CDR3 is TGTGCCAGCAGCTTAGGCGGGGGGCGCGGCGGCTACACCTTC. It is translated as CASSLGGGRGGYTF.

This chain uses TRBV4-1 with TRBJ1-2, with TRBD1 identical over 7 bases. Germline CDR1 is MGHRA and CDR2 is YSYEKL. The V and J ends lost 1 base and 8 bases, in that order; junction bases with no gene match: 13. The CDR3 contains 16 residues. In nucleotides, the CDR3 is TGCGCCAGCAGCCAAGCCCCTACAGGGGCGCCTTGGGGCTACACCTTC. Translating it yields CASSQAPTGAPWGYTF.

The J gene is TRBJ2-2, the V gene TRBV20-1, with TRBD2 as a possible D gene (5 bases). V gave up 6 bases and J gave up 0 bases, with 11 bases separating them. The CDR3 totals 14 residues. From germline, CDR1 is DFQATT and CDR2 SNEGSKA (reference sequence). CDR3 loop: CSASSDSNTGELFF. Here the CDR3 DNA reads TGCAGTGCCAGTAGCGACTCGAACACCGGGGAGCTGTTTTTT.